This T cell receptor beta chain was recorded in a study of blood T cell repertoires in COVID-19. Study-level information: PBMCs, B-cell-depleted T cells, or T cells provided the cDNA or gDNA that made up the material.

Looked up from germline, CDR1 is KGHDR and CDR2 is SFDVKD. The CDR3 covers 13 residues. V was shortened by 4 bases and J by 8 bases, with 13 bases between the two germline ends. In the authors' methods: Scientists estimated how many nucleated cells there were by amplifying reference gene primers. Sequencing used immunoSEQ multiplex PCR; TCRdb keeps in-frame clones, though not all of them. The DNA was the basis for D and trimming; V, J and clone size are from that table. Counted here are 200,000 to 250,000 clones, more than 75% occurring once; the ten biggest clones make up around 0.89%. Sequenced sample: peripheral blood. The source is a man between 40 and 49 years old with acute or convalescent COVID-19. The chain combines TRBV24-1 with TRBJ1-2; D is uncertain. CDR3 amino acids: CATSDLRGEGYTF. As DNA, the CDR3 is TGTGCCACCAGTGACCTCCGCGGGGAAGGCTACACCTTC.